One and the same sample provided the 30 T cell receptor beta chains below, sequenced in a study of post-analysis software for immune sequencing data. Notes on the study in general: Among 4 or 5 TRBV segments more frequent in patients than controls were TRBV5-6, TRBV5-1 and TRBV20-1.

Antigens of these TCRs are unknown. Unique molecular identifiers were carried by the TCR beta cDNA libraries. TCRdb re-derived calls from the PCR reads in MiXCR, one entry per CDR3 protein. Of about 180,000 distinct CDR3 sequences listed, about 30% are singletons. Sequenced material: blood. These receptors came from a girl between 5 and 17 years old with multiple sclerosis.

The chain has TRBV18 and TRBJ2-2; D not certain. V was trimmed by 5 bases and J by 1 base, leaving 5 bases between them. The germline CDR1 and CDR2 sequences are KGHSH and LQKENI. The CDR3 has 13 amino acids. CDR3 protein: CASSFQNTGELFF. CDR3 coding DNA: TGTGCCAGCTCATTCCAGAACACCGGGGAGCTGTTTTTT.

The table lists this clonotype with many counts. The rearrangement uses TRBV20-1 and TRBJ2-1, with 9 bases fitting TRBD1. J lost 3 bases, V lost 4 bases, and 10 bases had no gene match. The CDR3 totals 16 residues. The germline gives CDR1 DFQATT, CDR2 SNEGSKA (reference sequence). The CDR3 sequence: CSATPVDRGIYNEQFF. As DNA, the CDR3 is TGCAGTGCTACCCCGGTGGACAGGGGAATCTACAATGAGCAGTTCTTC.

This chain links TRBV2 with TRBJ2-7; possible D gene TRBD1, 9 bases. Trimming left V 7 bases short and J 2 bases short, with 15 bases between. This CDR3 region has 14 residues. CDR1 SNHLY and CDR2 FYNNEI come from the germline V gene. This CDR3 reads CASIAGQGTYEQYF. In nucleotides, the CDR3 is TGTGCCAGCATAGCGGGACAGGGAACCTACGAGCAGTACTTC.

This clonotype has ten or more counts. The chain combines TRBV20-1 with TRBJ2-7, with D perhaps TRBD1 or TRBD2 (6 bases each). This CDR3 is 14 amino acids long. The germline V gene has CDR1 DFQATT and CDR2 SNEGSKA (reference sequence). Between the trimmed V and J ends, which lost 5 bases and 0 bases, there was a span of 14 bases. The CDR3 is CSAALPGASYEQYF. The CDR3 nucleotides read TGCAGTGCTGCCCTTCCGGGGGCCTCCTACGAGCAGTACTTC.

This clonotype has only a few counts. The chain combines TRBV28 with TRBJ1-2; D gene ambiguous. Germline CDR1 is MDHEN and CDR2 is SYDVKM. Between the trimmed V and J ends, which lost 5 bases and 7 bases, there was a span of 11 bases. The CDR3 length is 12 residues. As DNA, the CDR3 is TGTGCCAGCAGTCCAAATTGGCCTGGCTACACCTTC. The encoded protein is CASSPNWPGYTF.

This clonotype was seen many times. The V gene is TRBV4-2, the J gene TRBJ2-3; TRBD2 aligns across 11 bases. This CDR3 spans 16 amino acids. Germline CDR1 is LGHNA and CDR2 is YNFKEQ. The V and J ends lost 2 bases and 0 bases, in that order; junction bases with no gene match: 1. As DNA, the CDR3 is TGTGCCAGCAGCCAAAGGACTAGCGGGAGCACAGATACGCAGTATTTT. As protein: CASSQRTSGSTDTQYF.

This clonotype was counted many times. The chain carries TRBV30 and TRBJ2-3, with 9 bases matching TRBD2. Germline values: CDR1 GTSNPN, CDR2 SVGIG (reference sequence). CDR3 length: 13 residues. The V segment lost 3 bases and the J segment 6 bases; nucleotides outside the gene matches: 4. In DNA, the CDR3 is TGTGCCTGGAGGGGGACTAGCCTCGATACGCAGTATTTT. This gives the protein CAWRGTSLDTQYF. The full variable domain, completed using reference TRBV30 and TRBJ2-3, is SQTIHQWPATLVQPVGSPLSLECTVEGTSNPNLYWYRQAAGRGLQLLFYSVGIGQISSEVPQNLSASRPQDRQFILSSKKLLLSDSGFYLCAWRGTSLDTQYFGPGTRLTVL.

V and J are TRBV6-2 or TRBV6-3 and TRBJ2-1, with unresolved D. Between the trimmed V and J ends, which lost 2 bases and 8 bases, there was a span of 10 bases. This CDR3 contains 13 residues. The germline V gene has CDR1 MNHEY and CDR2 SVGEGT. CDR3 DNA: TGTGCCAGCAGTTACGTGGCTCGAGATGAGCAGTTCTTC. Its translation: CASSYVARDEQFF.

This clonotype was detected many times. Here the CDR3 DNA reads TGTGCCAGCAGCTTAGACCGGGCGTCCTACAATGAGCAGTTCTTC. Translation gives CASSLDRASYNEQFF. This chain links TRBV7-2 with TRBJ2-1; D is ambiguous. The length of the CDR3 is 15 residues. Trimming took off 1 base at V and 1 base at J, with 8 bases between the two ends. CDR1 is SGHTA, CDR2 FQGNSA, per germline.

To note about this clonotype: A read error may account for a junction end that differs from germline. The DNA of the CDR3 is TGTACCAGCAGCTTAGTTCCTAGCGGGAGTTTGGGGGCCGGGGAGCTGTTTTTT. It encodes CTSSLVPSGSLGAGELFF. The chain carries TRBV11-2 and TRBJ2-2, with TRBD2 identical over 10 bases. The CDR3 loop spans 18 amino acids. CDR1 and CDR2 from the germline V gene are SGHAT and FQNNGV.

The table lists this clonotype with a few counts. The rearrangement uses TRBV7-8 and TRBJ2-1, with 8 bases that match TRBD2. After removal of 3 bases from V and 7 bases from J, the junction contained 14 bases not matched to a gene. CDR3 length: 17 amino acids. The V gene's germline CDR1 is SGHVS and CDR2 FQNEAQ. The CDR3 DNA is TGTGCCAGCAGCTTTGAGAGGCGGGAGGTCACCTCGAATGAGCAGTTCTTC. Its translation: CASSFERREVTSNEQFF.

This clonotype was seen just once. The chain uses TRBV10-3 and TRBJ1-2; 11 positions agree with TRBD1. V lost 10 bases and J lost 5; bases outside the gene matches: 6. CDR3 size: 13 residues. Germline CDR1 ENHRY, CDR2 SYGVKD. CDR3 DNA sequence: TGTGCCACGGGACAGGGGGGGGGATATGGCTACACCTTC. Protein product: CATGQGGGYGYTF.

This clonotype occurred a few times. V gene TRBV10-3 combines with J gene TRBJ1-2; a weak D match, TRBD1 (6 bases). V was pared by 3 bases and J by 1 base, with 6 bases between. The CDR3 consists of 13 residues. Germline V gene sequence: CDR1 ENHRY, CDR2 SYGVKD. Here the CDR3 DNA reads TGTGCCATCAGTGAAGGGGGTAACTATGGCTACACCTTC. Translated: CAISEGGNYGYTF.

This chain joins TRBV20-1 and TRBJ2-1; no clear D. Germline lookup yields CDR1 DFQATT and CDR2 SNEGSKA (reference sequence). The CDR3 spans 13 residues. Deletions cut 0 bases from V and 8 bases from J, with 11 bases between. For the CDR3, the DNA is TGCAGTGCTAGAGAGAGGATTCCGCATGAGCAGTTCTTC. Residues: CSARERIPHEQFF.

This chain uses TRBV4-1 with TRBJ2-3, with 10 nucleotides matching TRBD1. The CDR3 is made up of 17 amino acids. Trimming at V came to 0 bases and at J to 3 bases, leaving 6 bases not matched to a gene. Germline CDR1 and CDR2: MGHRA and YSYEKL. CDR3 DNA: TGCGCCAGCAGCCAAGACGAGACAGGGGGCGCGACAGATACGCAGTATTTT. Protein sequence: CASSQDETGGATDTQYF.

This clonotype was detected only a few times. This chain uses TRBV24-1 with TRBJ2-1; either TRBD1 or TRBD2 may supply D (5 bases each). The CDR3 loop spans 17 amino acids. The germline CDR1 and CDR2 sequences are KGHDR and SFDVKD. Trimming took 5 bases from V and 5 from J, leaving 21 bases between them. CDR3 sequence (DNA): TGTGCCACCAGTGCCCCCCCGGGGCCCCCGGAGGACAATGAGCAGTTCTTC. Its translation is CATSAPPGPPEDNEQFF.

The CDR3 here is CASSDGGEQYF. CDR3 nucleotide sequence: TGTGCCAGCAGTGATGGGGGCGAGCAGTACTTC. The V call is TRBV2, the J call TRBJ2-7, with D possibly being TRBD1 or TRBD2 (5 bases each). V was clipped by 3 bases and J by 6 bases, with 6 bases between them. Germline CDR1 SNHLY, CDR2 FYNNEI. This CDR3 contains 11 residues.

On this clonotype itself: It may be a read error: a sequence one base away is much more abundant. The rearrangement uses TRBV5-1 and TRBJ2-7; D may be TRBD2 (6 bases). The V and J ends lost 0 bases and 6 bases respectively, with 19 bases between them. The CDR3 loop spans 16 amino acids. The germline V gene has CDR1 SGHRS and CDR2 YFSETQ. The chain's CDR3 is CASSLEPGGTKGEQYF. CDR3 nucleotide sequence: TGCGCCAGCAGCTTGGAGCCAGGCGGGACGAAGGGCGAGCAGTACTTC.

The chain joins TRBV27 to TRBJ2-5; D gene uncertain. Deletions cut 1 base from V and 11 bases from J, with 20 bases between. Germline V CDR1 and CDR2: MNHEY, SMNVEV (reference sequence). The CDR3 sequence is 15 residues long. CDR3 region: CASSLLGNLNNEQYF. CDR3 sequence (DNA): TGTGCCAGCAGTTTATTGGGGAACCTTAACAATGAGCAGTACTTC.

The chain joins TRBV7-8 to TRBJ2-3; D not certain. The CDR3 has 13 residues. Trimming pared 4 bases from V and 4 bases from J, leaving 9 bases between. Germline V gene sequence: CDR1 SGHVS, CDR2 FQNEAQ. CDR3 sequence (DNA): TGTGCCAGCAGCTCCAGCCTGGCAGATACGCAGTATTTT. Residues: CASSSSLADTQYF. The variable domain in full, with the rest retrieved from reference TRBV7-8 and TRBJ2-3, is GAGVSQSPRYKVAKRGQDVALRCDPISGHVSLFWYQQALGQGPEFLTYFQNEAQLDKSGLPSDRFFAERPEGSVSTLKIQRTQQEDSAVYLCASSSSLADTQYFGPGTRLTVL.

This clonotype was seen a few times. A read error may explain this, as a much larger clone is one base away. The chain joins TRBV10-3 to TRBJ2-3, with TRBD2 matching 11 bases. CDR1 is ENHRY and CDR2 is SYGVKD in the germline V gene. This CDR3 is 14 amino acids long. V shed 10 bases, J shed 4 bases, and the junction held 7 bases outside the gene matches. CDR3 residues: CASGTSGSADTQYF. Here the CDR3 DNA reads TGTGCCAGTGGGACTAGCGGTAGCGCAGATACGCAGTATTTT.

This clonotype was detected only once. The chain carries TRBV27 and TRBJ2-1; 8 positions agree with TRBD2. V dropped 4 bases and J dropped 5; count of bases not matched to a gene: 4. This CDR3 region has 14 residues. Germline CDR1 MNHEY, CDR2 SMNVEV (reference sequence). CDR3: CASSWTGGNNEQFF. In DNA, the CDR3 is TGTGCCAGCAGTTGGACGGGAGGGAACAATGAGCAGTTCTTC.

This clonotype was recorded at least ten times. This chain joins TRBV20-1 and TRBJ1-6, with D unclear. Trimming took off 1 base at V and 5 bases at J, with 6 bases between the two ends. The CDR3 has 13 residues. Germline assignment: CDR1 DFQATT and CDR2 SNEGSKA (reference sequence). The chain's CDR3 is CSARGGDNSPLHF. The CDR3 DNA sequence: TGCAGTGCTAGAGGAGGTGATAATTCACCCCTCCACTTT.

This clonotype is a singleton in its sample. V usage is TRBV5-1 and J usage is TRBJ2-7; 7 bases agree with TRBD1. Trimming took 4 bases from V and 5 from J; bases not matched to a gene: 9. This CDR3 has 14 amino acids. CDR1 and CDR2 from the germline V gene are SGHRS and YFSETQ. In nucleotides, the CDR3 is TGCGCCAGCAGCCTACAGGGGCTAATCGACGAGCAGTACTTC. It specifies CASSLQGLIDEQYF.

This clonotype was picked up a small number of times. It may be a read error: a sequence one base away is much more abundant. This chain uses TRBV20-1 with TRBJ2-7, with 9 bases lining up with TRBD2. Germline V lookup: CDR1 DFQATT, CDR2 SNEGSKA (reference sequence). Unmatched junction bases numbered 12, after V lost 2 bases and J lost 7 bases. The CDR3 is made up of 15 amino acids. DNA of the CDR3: TGCAGTGCTAGAAGAACCGGGACTAGCTCTGGTGAGCAGTACTTC. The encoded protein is CSARRTGTSSGEQYF.

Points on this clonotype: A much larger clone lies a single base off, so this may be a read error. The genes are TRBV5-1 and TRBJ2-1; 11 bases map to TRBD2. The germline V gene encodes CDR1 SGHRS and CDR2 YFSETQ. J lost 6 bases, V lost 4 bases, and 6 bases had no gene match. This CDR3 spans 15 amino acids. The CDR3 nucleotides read TGCGCCAGCAGCCTTGATGGGACTAGCGGCAATGAGCAGTTCTTC. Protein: CASSLDGTSGNEQFF.

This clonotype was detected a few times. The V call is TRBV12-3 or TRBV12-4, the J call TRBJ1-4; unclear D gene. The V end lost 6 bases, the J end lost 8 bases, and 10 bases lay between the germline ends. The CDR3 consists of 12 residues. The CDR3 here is CASSHPWEKLFF. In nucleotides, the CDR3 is TGTGCCAGCAGCCACCCCTGGGAAAAACTGTTTTTT.

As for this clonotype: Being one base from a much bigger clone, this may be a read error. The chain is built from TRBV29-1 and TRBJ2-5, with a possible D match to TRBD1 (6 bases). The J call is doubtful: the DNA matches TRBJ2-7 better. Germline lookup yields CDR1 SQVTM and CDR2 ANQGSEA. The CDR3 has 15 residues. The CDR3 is CSVEDTRGTPYEQYF. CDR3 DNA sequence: TGCAGCGTTGAAGATACCAGGGGCACCCCCTACGAGCAGTACTTC.

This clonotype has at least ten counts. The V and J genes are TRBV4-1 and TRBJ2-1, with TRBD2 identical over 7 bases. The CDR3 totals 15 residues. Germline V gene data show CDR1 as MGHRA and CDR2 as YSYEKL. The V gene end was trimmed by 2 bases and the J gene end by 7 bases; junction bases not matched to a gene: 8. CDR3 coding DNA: TGCGCCAGCAGCCAACTTGCCGGGAGGATGAATGAGCAGTTCTTC. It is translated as CASSQLAGRMNEQFF.

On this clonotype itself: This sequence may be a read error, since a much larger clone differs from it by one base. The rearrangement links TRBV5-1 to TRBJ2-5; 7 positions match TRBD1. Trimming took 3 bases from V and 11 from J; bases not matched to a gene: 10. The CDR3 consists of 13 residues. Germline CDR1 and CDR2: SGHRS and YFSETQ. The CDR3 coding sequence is TGCGCCAGCAGCTGGGACAGCTGGAATGAGCAGTACTTC. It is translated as CASSWDSWNEQYF.